The next 14 T cell receptor beta chains were all read from a single sample in a study of T cell repertoires in cytomegalovirus infection. Antigens of these TCRs are unknown. TCRdb recomputed calls from the reads with MiXCR, one row per CDR3 protein. The data contain 900,000 to 950,000 distinct CDR3 sequences, roughly 30% of them singletons. This specimen consisted of cultured CD8+ T cells from PBMCs, obtained from culture after CMV antigen stimulation. The origin of the receptors is a human donor in good health (CMV status not recorded). Some clones in this sample may be carry-over from other donors' samples.

Only a few counts were recorded for this clonotype. The V call is TRBV20-1, the J call TRBJ2-7; 8 nucleotides line up with TRBD1. Germline V gene data show CDR1 as DFQATT and CDR2 as SNEGSKA (reference sequence). The junction had 2 bases not matched to a gene; V was cut back by 3 bases and J by 1 base. The CDR3 has 13 residues. The CDR3 DNA is TGCAGTGCTAGGCAGGGGGCTTCCTACGAGCAGTACGTC. Translating gives CSARQGASYEQYV.

The sample holds a few counts of this clonotype. The genes are TRBV25-1 and TRBJ2-2; D is ambiguous. The CDR3 extends over 13 amino acids. CDR1 and CDR2 (germline): MGHDK, SYGVNS. Trimming left V 1 base short and J 7 bases short, with 7 bases between. Here the CDR3 DNA reads TGTGCCAGCAGTGAATTTGGAAGCGGGGAGCTGTTTTTT. Translation gives CASSEFGSGELFF. Looking up the rest from reference TRBV25-1 and TRBJ2-2 gives the full variable domain: EADIYQTPRYLVIGTGKKITLECSQTMGHDKMYWYQQDPGMELHLIHYSYGVNSTEKGDLSSESTVSRIRTEHFPLTLESARPSHTSQYLCASSEFGSGELFFGEGSRLTVL.

This rearrangement joins TRBV6-6 to TRBJ2-7, with D perhaps TRBD1 (5 bases). Germline V gene sequence: CDR1 MNHNY, CDR2 SVGAGI (reference sequence). The CDR3 runs to 15 residues. V was shortened by 6 bases and J by 0 bases, with 15 bases between the two germline ends. In DNA form, the CDR3 reads TGTGCCAGCAGATCTACAGGTATTAGCTCCTACGAGCAGTACTTC. This sequence encodes CASRSTGISSYEQYF.

This clonotype has a handful of counts. V is TRBV7-8 and J is TRBJ1-6; the D is unclear. CDR1 SGHVS and CDR2 FQNEAQ come from the germline V gene. The CDR3 runs 16 residues. Trimming cost V 4 bases and J 3 bases, with 13 bases left between them. The CDR3 reads CASSSFAGYYNSPLHF. CDR3 nucleotide sequence: TGTGCCAGCAGCTCCTTTGCCGGTTACTATAATTCACCCCTCCACTTT. The whole variable domain, filled in from reference TRBV7-8 and TRBJ1-6, reads GAGVSQSPRYKVAKRGQDVALRCDPISGHVSLFWYQQALGQGPEFLTYFQNEAQLDKSGLPSDRFFAERPEGSVSTLKIQRTQQEDSAVYLCASSSFAGYYNSPLHFGNGTRLTVT.

V usage is TRBV6-6 and J usage is TRBJ1-6, with D unclear. Looked up from germline, CDR1 is MNHNY and CDR2 is SVGAGI (reference sequence). The CDR3 is 16 amino acids. V gave up 5 bases and J gave up 3 bases, with 14 bases separating them. The CDR3 region has the DNA TGTGCCAGCAGTCACAACCGACGGCTCTATAATTCACCCCTCCACTTT. This encodes CASSHNRRLYNSPLHF.

This clonotype has just a few counts. The V gene is TRBV27, the J gene TRBJ1-1; D gene ambiguous. The CDR3 totals 12 residues. CDR1 and CDR2 (germline): MNHEY, SMNVEV (reference sequence). V was clipped by 2 bases and J by 8 bases, with 9 bases between them. In nucleotides, the CDR3 is TGTGCCAGCAGTTTACCCGGGCGCGAAGCTTTCTTT. It yields the protein CASSLPGREAFF.

Ten or more counts support this clonotype. V usage is TRBV7-9 and J usage is TRBJ2-7; TRBD1 aligns across 10 bases. This CDR3 has 15 residues. With V trimmed by 4 bases and J by 9 bases, 12 bases remained unmatched. Per germline, CDR1 SEHNR and CDR2 FQNEAQ (reference sequence). The CDR3 loop reads CASSSPGQGSYAQYF. For the CDR3, the DNA is TGTGCCAGCAGCTCTCCGGGACAGGGGTCCTATGCGCAGTACTTC. Variable domain in full (rest from reference TRBV7-9 and TRBJ2-7): DTGVSQNPRHKITKRGQNVTFRCDPISEHNRLYWYRQTLGQGPEFLTYFQNEAQLEKSRLLSDRFSAERPKGSFSTLEIQRTEQGDSAMYLCASSSPGQGSYAQYFGPGTRLTVT.

This clonotype was recorded a few times. The CDR3 DNA sequence: TGTGCCAGCAGCCCCTACCACCGGGACGGGAATTCACCCCTCCACTTT. Encoded protein: CASSPYHRDGNSPLHF. This rearrangement joins TRBV11-2 to TRBJ1-6; TRBD1 is a possible D gene (5 bases). Germline lookup yields CDR1 SGHAT and CDR2 FQNNGV. V was shortened by 5 bases and J by 7 bases, with 18 bases between the two germline ends. The CDR3 is made up of 16 amino acids.

The chain joins TRBV20-1 to TRBJ1-5; tentatively, D is TRBD1 (6 bases). The CDR3 is 17 residues long. Between the trimmed V and J ends, which lost 0 bases and 6 bases, there was a span of 21 bases. Per germline, CDR1 DFQATT and CDR2 SNEGSKA (reference sequence). The CDR3 region has the DNA TGCAGTGCTAGAGATTATTACAGGAGGGGAGGGGGTCAGCCCCAGCATTTT. This sequence encodes CSARDYYRRGGGQPQHF.

Many counts were recorded for this clonotype. This chain links TRBV27 with TRBJ1-6; tentatively, D is TRBD1 (5 bases). The V and J ends lost 6 bases and 10 bases respectively, with 16 bases between them. This CDR3 has 14 amino acids. The germline gives CDR1 MNHEY, CDR2 SMNVEV (reference sequence). The CDR3 DNA reads TGTGCCAGCAGGCCGGGGGGTTTCGGCTCACCCCTCCACTTT. It translates to CASRPGGFGSPLHF.

Points on this clonotype: The CDR3 carries no conserved terminal phenylalanine or tryptophan, so it likely arises from a read error. CDR3 region: CASTPPRSHPSYGYTI. In DNA, the CDR3 is TGTGCCAGCACCCCGCCCAGGTCCCATCCATCCTATGGCTACACCATC. This rearrangement joins TRBV7-9 to TRBJ1-2, with unresolved D. This CDR3 has 16 amino acids. Germline V lookup: CDR1 SEHNR, CDR2 FQNEAQ (reference sequence). V dropped 7 bases and J dropped 4 bases, with 22 bases sitting between them.

This clonotype was counted between two and nine times. The chain recombines TRBV2 with TRBJ2-3; D gene ambiguous. The germline V and J ends were trimmed by 0 bases and 2 bases, with 12 bases remaining between them. The CDR3 is 16 amino acids. The germline CDR1 and CDR2 sequences are SNHLY and FYNNEI. The CDR3 sequence: CASSEASGPSTDTQYF. The CDR3 nucleotides are TGTGCCAGCAGTGAAGCATCCGGGCCTTCCACAGATACGCAGTATTTT.

The CDR3 sequence: CASSLSRGHEQYV. CDR3 in DNA: TGTGCCAGCAGTTTGAGCAGGGGGCATGAGCAGTACGTC. The chain uses TRBV28 and TRBJ2-7; 8 bases map to TRBD1. V lost 3 bases and J lost 7; bases outside the gene matches: 5. The CDR3 is made up of 13 amino acids. From germline, CDR1 is MDHEN and CDR2 SYDVKM.

The V call is TRBV27, the J call TRBJ2-7; D is perhaps TRBD1 (7 bases). V gave up 6 bases and J gave up 7 bases, with 22 bases separating them. The CDR3 totals 15 residues. The V gene's germline CDR1 is MNHEY and CDR2 SMNVEV (reference sequence). The CDR3 loop is CASSPAPGRGAEQYV. Written as DNA, the CDR3 is TGTGCCAGCAGCCCGGCCCCGGGCAGGGGGGCGGAGCAGTACGTC.